Below are 10 T cell receptor beta chains sequenced from a single sample in a study of CD4+ T cells in melanoma. Sequenced by immunoSEQ multiplex PCR; TCRdb stores in-frame clones only, minus some. Of more than 9,000 clones detected, 68% appear once; the ten largest clones hold 11%. Sequencing used cells from a culture (not recorded whether cultured in vitro). These receptors all stem from a human donor with melanoma.

The genes are TRBV7-8 and TRBJ2-2; a weak D match, TRBD1 (6 bases). This CDR3 spans 14 amino acids. The germline V and J ends were trimmed by 6 bases and 5 bases, with 13 bases remaining between them. CDR1 is SGHVS, CDR2 FQNEAQ, per germline. The CDR3 reads CASRQGQGTGELFF. DNA for the CDR3: TGTGCCAGCAGGCAGGGTCAGGGGACCGGGGAGCTGTTTTTT.

In DNA form, the CDR3 reads TGCAGCGGGGGGACAGGTGGCGAAAGGGAAGCTTTCTTT. This encodes CSGGTGGEREAFF. V usage is TRBV29-1 and J usage is TRBJ1-1, with 8 bases identical to TRBD1. The CDR3 length is 13 residues. From germline, CDR1 is SQVTM and CDR2 ANQGSEA. V gave up 7 bases and J gave up 8 bases; unmatched junction bases: 12.

The rearrangement links TRBV11-2 to TRBJ1-2; the match to TRBD1 covers 10 bases. This CDR3 is 19 amino acids long. Germline V lookup: CDR1 SGHAT, CDR2 FQNNGV. The J segment lost 6 bases and the V segment lost 3 bases, leaving 19 bases of the junction unmatched. CDR3 in amino acids: CASSFPFYKKDRGRNGYTF. CDR3 DNA: TGTGCCAGCAGCTTCCCCTTTTATAAAAAAGACAGGGGGCGGAATGGCTACACCTTC.

The J gene is TRBJ2-7, the V gene TRBV6-1; tentative D call: TRBD1 (5 bases). CDR1 MNHNS and CDR2 SASEGT come from the germline V gene. This CDR3 has 15 residues. Trimming shortened V by 1 base and J by 9 bases, and 19 bases separated the two germline ends. Here the CDR3 reads CASSEVLGQGFGQYF. CDR3 bases: TGTGCCAGCAGTGAAGTTTTGGGCCAGGGATTCGGGCAGTACTTC.

This clone was seen a few times. V gene TRBV6-5 combines with J gene TRBJ1-6, with a possible D match to TRBD1 (6 bases). The CDR3 has 15 amino acids. Looked up from germline, CDR1 is MNHEY and CDR2 is SVGAGI. V was cut by 7 bases and J by 10 bases, with 20 bases left in between. CDR3 loop: CASTRERGGHSPLHF. CDR3 nucleotides: TGTGCCAGCACCCGTGAGAGGGGGGGACACTCACCCCTCCACTTT.

The chain is built from TRBV21-1 and TRBJ1-2; TRBD1, the table's D call, lacks a check against the DNA. TRBV21-1 is described as a pseudogene. CDR3 length: 16 amino acids. The CDR3 coding sequence is TGTGCCAGCAGCACCTCTAGACAGCCCCCTCCCTATGGCTACACCTTC. This gives the protein CASSTSRQPPPYGYTF.

The rearrangement uses TRBV2 and TRBJ2-2, with D unresolved. The germline V gene has CDR1 SNHLY and CDR2 FYNNEI. Trimming left V 6 bases short and J 7 bases short, with 12 bases between. CDR3 length: 13 residues. CDR3 nucleotide sequence: TGTGCCAGCAGGTCGACGGTGTTCGGGGAGCTGTTTTTT. It codes for CASRSTVFGELFF.

This CDR3 reads CASSASLAGTQYF. The CDR3 DNA reads TGTGCCAGCAGTGCCTCCCTAGCCGGTACGCAGTATTTT. The rearrangement uses TRBV6-4 and TRBJ2-3, with D possibly TRBD2 on 5 matching bases. V lost 4 bases and J 8 bases, leaving 13 bases between the germline ends. CDR1 is MRHNA and CDR2 is SNTAGT in the germline V gene. The CDR3 sequence is 13 residues long.

The CDR3 DNA is TGTGCCAGCAGCTTGGGGGGAGGGGGCTTGGGTTTGGCTTTCTTT. Its translation: CASSLGGGGLGLAFF. V gene TRBV5-6 combines with J gene TRBJ1-1; 7 nucleotides match TRBD1. The J segment lost 11 bases and the V segment lost 0 bases, leaving 13 bases of the junction unmatched. CDR1 is SGHDT and CDR2 is YYEEEE in the germline V gene. CDR3 length: 15 residues.

The rearrangement links TRBV2 to TRBJ2-5; D unclear. Gene TRBJ2-7 matches the end of the DNA better, so the J call may be wrong. The CDR3 is 13 amino acids. In germline, CDR1 is SNHLY, CDR2 FYNNEI. The CDR3 nucleotides read TGTGCCAGCAGCCCCCCCGGCTCCTACGAGCAGTACTTC. Translated, it gives CASSPPGSYEQYF.